This T cell receptor (beta chain) came from a study of blood T cell repertoires in COVID-19. The germline V gene has CDR1 SGHDT and CDR2 YYEEEE. The CDR3 contains 14 residues. Trimming stripped 0 bases from V and 6 bases from J, with 10 bases between. Some clones are missing from TCRdb's copy, which holds only in-frame ones; the method was immunoSEQ multiplex PCR. Of under 200,000 clones in the sample, more than 75% were seen once. The TCR was taken from a man aged 18 to 30 with COVID-19, enrolled during active disease. Input material: peripheral blood. The chain employs TRBV5-6 and TRBJ1-3, with D perhaps TRBD1 (6 bases). The CDR3 reads CASSLGGLENTIYF. The CDR3 DNA is TGTGCCAGCAGCTTGGGGGGGCTCGAAAACACCATATATTTT.